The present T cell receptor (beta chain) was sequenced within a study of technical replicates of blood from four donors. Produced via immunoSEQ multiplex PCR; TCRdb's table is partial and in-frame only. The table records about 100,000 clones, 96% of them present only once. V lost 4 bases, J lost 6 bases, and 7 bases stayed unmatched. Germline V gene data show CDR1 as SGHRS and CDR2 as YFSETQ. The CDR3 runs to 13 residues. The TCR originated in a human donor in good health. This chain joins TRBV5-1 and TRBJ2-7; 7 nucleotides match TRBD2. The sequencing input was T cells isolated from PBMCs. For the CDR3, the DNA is TGCGCCAGCAGCCCACTAGGGGAGGGCGAGCAGTACTTC. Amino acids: CASSPLGEGEQYF.